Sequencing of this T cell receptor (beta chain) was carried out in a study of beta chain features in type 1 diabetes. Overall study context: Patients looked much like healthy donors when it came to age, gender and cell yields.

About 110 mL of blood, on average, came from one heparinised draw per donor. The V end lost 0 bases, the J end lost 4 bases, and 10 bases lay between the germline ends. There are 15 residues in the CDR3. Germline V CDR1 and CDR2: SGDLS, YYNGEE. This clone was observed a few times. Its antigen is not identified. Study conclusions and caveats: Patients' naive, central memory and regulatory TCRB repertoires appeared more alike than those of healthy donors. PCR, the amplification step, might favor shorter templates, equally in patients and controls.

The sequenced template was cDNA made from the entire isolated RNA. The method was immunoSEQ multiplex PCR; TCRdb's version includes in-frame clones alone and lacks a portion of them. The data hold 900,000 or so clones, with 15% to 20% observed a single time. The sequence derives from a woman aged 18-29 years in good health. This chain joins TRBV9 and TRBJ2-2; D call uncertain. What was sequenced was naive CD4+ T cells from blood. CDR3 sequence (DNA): TGTGCCAGCAGCGTAGAGGGCTTTCGCACCGGGGAGCTGTTTTTT. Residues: CASSVEGFRTGELFF.